Listed here are 12 T cell receptor beta chains from one sample, sequenced in a study of cytomegalovirus exposure and HLA in healthy donors. The PCR used 60 Vbeta and 13 Jbeta primers. Assay used: immunoSEQ multiplex PCR; TCRdb lists only in-frame clones, some missing. Among around 150,000 clones listed, 70% to 80% were seen once. The sample consisted of PBMCs. Every receptor here comes from a man aged 40-49 years in good health and CMV-seronegative.

This rearrangement joins TRBV6-6 to TRBJ2-7; a weak D match, TRBD1 (5 bases). V shed 2 bases and J shed 5 bases, with 10 bases lying between them. Germline assignment: CDR1 MNHNY and CDR2 SVGAGI (reference sequence). The CDR3 runs 13 residues. The CDR3 sequence is CASSYRTGHEQYF. The DNA of the CDR3 is TGTGCCAGCAGTTACCGTACAGGCCACGAGCAGTACTTC.

The rearrangement uses TRBV5-4 and TRBJ2-1; 8 nucleotides line up with TRBD2. After removal of 0 bases from V and 0 bases from J, the junction contained 8 bases not matched to a gene. Germline values: CDR1 SGHNT, CDR2 YYREEE (reference sequence). The CDR3 extends over 18 amino acids. The CDR3 protein is CASSLGSGGAISYNEQFF. CDR3 nucleotide sequence: TGTGCCAGCAGCTTGGGTTCCGGGGGGGCCATCTCCTACAATGAGCAGTTCTTC.

V is TRBV30 and J is TRBJ1-1, with 9 bases lining up with TRBD1. Germline V gives CDR1 GTSNPN, CDR2 SVGIG (reference sequence). The CDR3 covers 13 residues. V shed 3 bases and J 5 bases; nucleotides not matched to a gene: 4. The CDR3: CAWRRDRETEAFF. CDR3 DNA sequence: TGTGCCTGGAGGAGGGACAGGGAGACTGAAGCTTTCTTT.

The CDR3 DNA sequence: TGTGCCAGCAGTGAAGGCCCGGACAGGGGGGTGGCCAAAAACATTCAGTACTTC. This codes for CASSEGPDRGVAKNIQYF. The chain carries TRBV2 and TRBJ2-4; 10 nucleotides align to TRBD1. The CDR3 extends over 18 amino acids. The trim removed 1 base at V and 1 base at J, leaving 7 bases unmatched. In germline, CDR1 is SNHLY, CDR2 FYNNEI.

DNA of the CDR3: TGTGCCAGTAGGTCCCCCTGGACTACGGATACGCAGTATTTT. Translated: CASRSPWTTDTQYF. The genes are TRBV19 and TRBJ2-3, with D perhaps matching TRBD2 (6 bases). V gave up 6 bases and J gave up 6 bases, with 16 bases separating them. The CDR3 runs 14 residues. Germline loops: CDR1 LNHDA, CDR2 SQIVND (reference sequence).

The chain has TRBV27 and TRBJ1-6; D remains ambiguous. With 7 bases removed from V and 0 bases from J, the gap between germline ends came to 13 bases. CDR1 is MNHEY, CDR2 SMNVEV, per germline (reference sequence). The CDR3 is 16 amino acids. The CDR3 sequence: CASTILGGSYNSPLHF. The DNA for the CDR3 is TGTGCCAGCACCATTTTAGGAGGCTCCTATAATTCACCCCTCCACTTT.

The CDR3 bases are TGTGCCAGCAGCTCACAGGGTACAGGTTCACCCCTCCACTTT. It translates to CASSSQGTGSPLHF. V is TRBV7-9 and J is TRBJ1-6, with D maybe TRBD1 (6 bases). The germline gives CDR1 SEHNR, CDR2 FQNEAQ (reference sequence). The CDR3 consists of 14 residues. Trimming cost V 4 bases and J 9 bases, with 13 bases left between them.

The chain employs TRBV25-1 and TRBJ1-1; D unresolved. V was cut by 7 bases and J by 0 bases, with 9 bases left in between. The V gene's germline CDR1 is MGHDK and CDR2 SYGVNS. The CDR3 extends over 13 amino acids. As DNA, the CDR3 is TGTGCCAGCACGACTAACATGAACACTGAAGCTTTCTTT. It encodes CASTTNMNTEAFF.

CDR3 sequence reads: CASSVGGTTDTQYF. CDR3 nucleotide sequence: TGTGCCAGCAGCGTAGGGGGCACAACAGATACGCAGTATTTT. The chain carries TRBV9 and TRBJ2-3, with D possibly TRBD1 on 5 matching bases. With 0 bases removed from V and 3 bases from J, the gap between germline ends came to 8 bases. Looked up from germline, CDR1 is SGDLS and CDR2 is YYNGEE. CDR3 length: 14 residues. Filled out from reference TRBV9 and TRBJ2-3, the complete variable domain reads DSGVTQTPKHLITATGQRVTLRCSPRSGDLSVYWYQQSLDQGLQFLIQYYNGEERAKGNILERFSAQQFPDLHSELNLSSLELGDSALYFCASSVGGTTDTQYFGPGTRLTVL.

This clone was recorded only once. The rearrangement joins TRBV7-9 to TRBJ1-2; 9 bases map to TRBD1. The CDR3 loop spans 12 amino acids. With V trimmed by 10 bases and J by 2 bases, 2 bases remained unmatched. The germline V gene has CDR1 SEHNR and CDR2 FQNEAQ (reference sequence). This CDR3 is CATGTGNYGYTF. The CDR3 bases are TGTGCCACCGGGACAGGGAACTATGGCTACACCTTC. Complete variable domain (other parts from reference TRBV7-9 and TRBJ1-2): DTGVSQNPRHKITKRGQNVTFRCDPISEHNRLYWYRQTLGQGPEFLTYFQNEAQLEKSRLLSDRFSAERPKGSFSTLEIQRTEQGDSAMYLCATGTGNYGYTFGSGTRLTVV.

CDR3 bases: TGTGCCAGTAGACCAATATCGGGACAGACCTACACTGAAGCTTTCTTT. Protein product: CASRPISGQTYTEAFF. The J gene is TRBJ1-1, the V gene TRBV19; 7 positions agree with TRBD1. This CDR3 spans 16 amino acids. Germline V gives CDR1 LNHDA, CDR2 SQIVND (reference sequence). The junction had 13 bases not matched to a gene; V was cut back by 6 bases and J by 3 bases.

This chain connects TRBV5-6 to TRBJ2-7; perhaps TRBD1 as D (6 bases). Looked up from germline, CDR1 is SGHDT and CDR2 is YYEEEE. The CDR3 has 14 amino acids. V was cut by 2 bases and J by 2 bases, with 11 bases left in between. Here the CDR3 reads CASSLDRFAYEQYF. The CDR3 region has the DNA TGTGCCAGCAGCTTAGACAGGTTCGCCTACGAGCAGTACTTC.